The TCR beta chain under discussion was sequenced for a study of blood T cell repertoires in COVID-19. Seattle patients were enrolled during active infection and followed longitudinally. The CDR3 is made up of 17 amino acids. V shed 0 bases and J 2 bases; nucleotides not matched to a gene: 7. Germline-derived CDR1 and CDR2 are LNHNV and YYDKDF (reference sequence). Original analysis: The authors estimated nucleated cell counts from reference gene primer amplification. Profiling relied on immunoSEQ multiplex PCR, and the TCRdb table lists in-frame clones only, not all of them. Clonal size and the V and J genes are those of that table, whereas D and trimming came from the DNA. The table shows under 300,000 clones, with about 88% occurring only once.

The receptor's source is a human donor with COVID-19, enrolled during active disease. The donor label of this sample is uncertain. Sequenced sample: peripheral blood. The J gene is TRBJ2-1, the V gene TRBV15; 7 bases line up with TRBD2. This CDR3 is CATSRDPSGLTYNEQFF. DNA of the CDR3: TGTGCCACCAGCAGAGATCCATCGGGACTAACCTACAATGAGCAGTTCTTC.